Below are 32 T cell receptor beta chains sequenced from a single sample in a study of post-analysis software for immune sequencing data. These receptors' targets are unknown. Each TCR beta cDNA library carried unique molecular identifiers. TCRdb reanalysed the PCR reads using MiXCR and keeps one entry per CDR3 protein. The data show roughly 670,000 distinct CDR3 sequences, with 59% seen just once and around 11% held by the top ten. General observations from the study: TRBV5-6, TRBV5-1 and TRBV20-1 belonged to a set of roughly five TRBV segments that were more frequent in patients than controls.

Sequenced sample: blood. The receptors here all came from a girl under 10 years old with multiple sclerosis.

The V and J genes are TRBV7-3 and TRBJ2-1; 8 bases align to TRBD2. The length of the CDR3 is 17 residues. V shed 5 bases and J 4 bases; nucleotides not matched to a gene: 13. CDR1 and CDR2 from the germline V gene are SGHTA and FQGTGA. CDR3: CASSTSTGLEPYNEQFF. The CDR3 nucleotides read TGTGCCAGCAGCACCTCAACGGGACTAGAGCCTTACAATGAGCAGTTCTTC.

There are a few counts of this clonotype. The rearrangement joins TRBV20-1 to TRBJ2-7; 10 bases fit TRBD1. Germline V gene sequence: CDR1 DFQATT, CDR2 SNEGSKA (reference sequence). This CDR3 spans 13 amino acids. V gave up 5 bases and J gave up 2 bases; unmatched junction bases: 3. The DNA for the CDR3 is TGCAGTGCTCCCGGGACAGGGGCCTACGAGCAGTACTTC. Residues: CSAPGTGAYEQYF.

Only a few counts were recorded for this clonotype. The rearrangement joins TRBV7-9 to TRBJ2-1, with D perhaps matching TRBD2 (5 bases). Trimming pared 6 bases from V and 9 bases from J, leaving 21 bases between. CDR1 is SEHNR, CDR2 FQNEAQ, per germline (reference sequence). The CDR3 covers 15 residues. CDR3 sequence reads: CASRSYEPYRGEQFF. The CDR3 nucleotides read TGTGCCAGCAGGTCTTACGAACCCTATCGGGGTGAGCAGTTCTTC.

This chain links TRBV24-1 with TRBJ2-1, with D maybe TRBD1 (6 bases). Germline-derived CDR1 and CDR2 are KGHDR and SFDVKD. Trimming took 4 bases from V and 8 from J, leaving 17 bases between them. CDR3 size: 15 residues. CDR3 in DNA: TGTGCCACCAGTGACCAGAGGACAGCCTGGGATGAGCAGTTCTTC. Its translation: CATSDQRTAWDEQFF.

This clonotype was recorded a few times. The chain is built from TRBV20-1 and TRBJ2-1; D gene uncertain. CDR3 size: 11 residues. V lost 2 bases and J 5 bases, leaving 4 bases between the germline ends. Per germline, CDR1 DFQATT and CDR2 SNEGSKA (reference sequence). DNA of the CDR3: TGCAGTGCTAGAAGGGACAATGAGCAGTTCTTC. The encoded protein is CSARRDNEQFF.

The V gene is TRBV7-2, the J gene TRBJ1-2; possible D gene TRBD1, 5 bases. The CDR3 is 16 amino acids. V was pared by 4 bases and J by 7 bases, with 22 bases between. CDR1 and CDR2 from the germline V gene are SGHTA and FQGNSA. CDR3 DNA: TGTGCCAGCAGCTCCGTTGAGAGGGGACTTCGGAGTGGCTACACCTTC. Encoded protein: CASSSVERGLRSGYTF.

This rearrangement joins TRBV7-2 to TRBJ1-1; D gene unclear. CDR3 length equals 13 residues. Germline V lookup: CDR1 SGHTA, CDR2 FQGNSA. Deletions cut 6 bases from V and 6 bases from J, with 14 bases between. CDR3 bases: TGTGCCAGCAGTCGCCGGATCGGGGCTGAAGCTTTCTTT. Amino acid sequence: CASSRRIGAEAFF.

The J gene is TRBJ1-1, the V gene TRBV10-3; D might be TRBD1 (5 bases). This CDR3 region has 15 residues. CDR1 is ENHRY and CDR2 is SYGVKD in the germline V gene. V was clipped by 8 bases and J by 2 bases, with 18 bases between them. The CDR3 sequence is CAIGAGTAVNTEAFF. CDR3 sequence (DNA): TGTGCCATCGGGGCCGGGACCGCAGTCAACACTGAAGCTTTCTTT.

The chain has TRBV5-1 and TRBJ2-1, with D unresolved. V was pared by 1 base and J by 2 bases, with 13 bases between. The CDR3 sequence is 16 residues long. The germline V gene has CDR1 SGHRS and CDR2 YFSETQ. CDR3: CASSLRPYSPYNEQFF. The CDR3 DNA sequence: TGCGCCAGCAGCTTGCGACCTTACTCCCCCTACAATGAGCAGTTCTTC.

V is TRBV5-1 and J is TRBJ2-1; no clear D. V shed 0 bases and J shed 9 bases, with 7 bases lying between them. This CDR3 has 12 residues. Germline assignment: CDR1 SGHRS and CDR2 YFSETQ. This CDR3 is CASSLDPAEQFF. The CDR3 DNA reads TGCGCCAGCAGCTTGGATCCTGCTGAGCAGTTCTTC.

The genes are TRBV20-1 and TRBJ2-2, with TRBD1 matching over 9 bases. The CDR3 covers 15 residues. V dropped 2 bases and J dropped 3; count of bases not matched to a gene: 4. Germline V gene sequence: CDR1 DFQATT, CDR2 SNEGSKA (reference sequence). The CDR3 here is CSARPGTGYTGELFF. DNA of the CDR3: TGCAGTGCTAGACCTGGGACAGGGTACACCGGGGAGCTGTTTTTT.

This clonotype occurred a few times. The CDR3 here is CSVGVRGDEQYF. The CDR3 bases are TGCAGCGTTGGGGTCCGTGGGGACGAGCAGTACTTC. The V gene is TRBV29-1, the J gene TRBJ2-4; D remains unclear. The DNA matches TRBJ2-7 better at its end, which makes the J call doubtful. CDR3 length: 12 residues. Germline values: CDR1 SQVTM, CDR2 ANQGSEA.

The table lists this clonotype with a few counts. This chain joins TRBV28 and TRBJ2-5; 9 bases agree with TRBD1. Per germline, CDR1 MDHEN and CDR2 SYDVKM. The trim removed 4 bases at V and 4 bases at J, leaving 10 bases unmatched. The CDR3 runs 16 residues. The CDR3 loop is CASSSPRDRAGETQYF. In DNA, the CDR3 is TGTGCCAGCAGTTCCCCCCGGGACAGGGCTGGAGAGACCCAGTACTTC.

The table lists this clonotype with a few counts. The chain uses TRBV29-1 and TRBJ2-1; 8 positions match TRBD1. This CDR3 contains 13 residues. With 6 bases clipped from V and 9 bases from J, the junction kept 10 bases outside the gene matches. Looked up from germline, CDR1 is SQVTM and CDR2 is ANQGSEA. The CDR3 DNA follows: TGCAGCGTCGATGGACAGGGACGGGGTGAGCAGTTCTTC. It yields the protein CSVDGQGRGEQFF.

The gene calls are TRBV20-1 and TRBJ2-2; D ambiguous. The CDR3 sequence is 13 residues long. V lost 3 bases and J lost 5, with 10 bases in between. The germline V gene encodes CDR1 DFQATT and CDR2 SNEGSKA (reference sequence). CDR3 in amino acids: CSASGPPTGELFF. The CDR3 DNA reads TGCAGTGCTAGTGGTCCACCTACCGGGGAGCTGTTTTTT.

This clonotype appeared a few times. The rearrangement links TRBV5-1 to TRBJ1-6, with TRBD1 matching over 11 bases. Germline trimming cut 3 bases from V and 11 bases from J; bases unmatched to any gene: 7. The CDR3 contains 15 residues. Germline V gene lookup returns CDR1 SGHRS and CDR2 YFSETQ. Written as DNA, the CDR3 is TGCGCCAGCAGCTCTGGACAGGGGGCCAATCCACCCCTCCACTTT. Translated, it gives CASSSGQGANPPLHF.

V usage is TRBV15 and J usage is TRBJ2-3, with D unresolved. CDR3 length: 15 residues. Between the trimmed V and J ends, which lost 0 bases and 0 bases, there was a span of 7 bases. Germline loops: CDR1 LNHNV, CDR2 YYDKDF (reference sequence). The CDR3 nucleotides read TGTGCCACCAGCAGAGATTCTCCAAGCACAGATACGCAGTATTTT. Its translation is CATSRDSPSTDTQYF.

The chain recombines TRBV5-1 with TRBJ2-1, with D perhaps matching TRBD2 (7 bases). The CDR3 covers 15 residues. V lost 3 bases, J lost 6 bases, and 16 bases lay in between. Germline CDR1 is SGHRS and CDR2 is YFSETQ. The CDR3 loop reads CASSYGGLAVNEQFF. CDR3 sequence (DNA): TGCGCCAGCAGCTACGGGGGGCTAGCGGTCAATGAGCAGTTCTTC.

This clonotype was seen a few times. DNA of the CDR3: TGTGCCAGCACCTTTGGCGGGGGGGCAGGAGATACGCAGTATTTT. It specifies CASTFGGGAGDTQYF. The chain links TRBV7-2 to TRBJ2-3; 9 bases line up with TRBD2. This CDR3 has 15 amino acids. The junction had 10 bases not matched to a gene; V was cut back by 7 bases and J by 5 bases. Germline-derived CDR1 and CDR2 are SGHTA and FQGNSA.

The rearrangement uses TRBV20-1 and TRBJ2-3, with TRBD2 matching 7 bases. Germline CDR1 and CDR2: DFQATT and SNEGSKA (reference sequence). Unmatched junction bases numbered 13, after V lost 4 bases and J lost 3 bases. The CDR3 is made up of 16 amino acids. The CDR3 DNA reads TGCAGTGCTACGCGACTGGGGGGGAGAGAAACAGATACGCAGTATTTT. Translation gives CSATRLGGRETDTQYF.

The chain uses TRBV20-1 and TRBJ2-3; possibly TRBD2 for D (5 bases). Germline assignment: CDR1 DFQATT and CDR2 SNEGSKA (reference sequence). The CDR3 runs to 15 residues. Trimming shortened V by 2 bases and J by 5 bases, and 17 bases separated the two germline ends. The CDR3 DNA is TGCAGTGCTAGAACCCCGGGGATTGGGAGAGATACGCAGTATTTT. Protein product: CSARTPGIGRDTQYF.

The chain couples TRBV18 to TRBJ2-5, with 7 bases matching TRBD2. CDR1 and CDR2 from the germline V gene are KGHSH and LQKENI. CDR3 length: 14 residues. V was clipped by 2 bases and J by 5 bases; unmatched bases: 5. CDR3 in amino acids: CASSPGAGRETQYF. The CDR3, as DNA: TGTGCCAGCTCACCAGGAGCCGGGAGGGAGACCCAGTACTTC.

The chain is built from TRBV3-1 and TRBJ2-3; TRBD2 matches 9 bases. Germline assignment: CDR1 LGHDT and CDR2 YNNKEL (reference sequence). This CDR3 comprises 16 residues. The trim removed 1 base at V and 4 bases at J, leaving 6 bases unmatched. CDR3 loop: CASSQAQAGGPDTQYF. The CDR3 region has the DNA TGTGCCAGCAGCCAAGCCCAGGCGGGGGGGCCAGATACGCAGTATTTT.

The chain has TRBV27 and TRBJ1-6, with D uncertain. The CDR3 length is 17 residues. CDR1 and CDR2 (germline): MNHEY, SMNVEV (reference sequence). V dropped 5 bases and J dropped 10 bases, with 24 bases sitting between them. The CDR3 reads CASSPGPGDPNWSPLHF. CDR3 sequence (DNA): TGTGCCAGCAGTCCGGGCCCCGGAGACCCAAATTGGTCACCCCTCCACTTT.

The rearrangement uses TRBV6-5 and TRBJ2-1; 8 bases map to TRBD2. Germline V gene data show CDR1 as MNHEY and CDR2 as SVGAGI. Unmatched junction bases numbered 9, after V lost 6 bases and J lost 8 bases. The CDR3 runs 14 residues. The CDR3 DNA reads as TGTGCCAGCAGCCTAGGACTAGCATGGGATGAGCAGTTCTTC. Its protein product is CASSLGLAWDEQFF.

CDR3 sequence: CASAWLADNTGELFF. CDR3 coding DNA: TGTGCCAGCGCCTGGCTAGCGGATAACACCGGGGAGCTGTTTTTT. The V and J genes are TRBV7-3 and TRBJ2-2; 7 positions match TRBD2. This CDR3 contains 15 residues. The V segment lost 8 bases and the J segment 2 bases; nucleotides outside the gene matches: 8. Looked up from germline, CDR1 is SGHTA and CDR2 is FQGTGA.

The V call is TRBV29-1, the J call TRBJ2-5; D not certain. Germline CDR1 SQVTM, CDR2 ANQGSEA. The CDR3 runs to 13 residues. The V end lost 0 bases, the J end lost 11 bases, and 16 bases lay between the germline ends. In DNA form, the CDR3 reads TGCAGCGTTGAAGATATACGGTCCGACGGGCAGTACTTC. Translating gives CSVEDIRSDGQYF.

The genes are TRBV4-1 and TRBJ2-7, with D possibly being TRBD2 (6 bases). Germline-derived CDR1 and CDR2 are MGHRA and YSYEKL. This CDR3 has 14 amino acids. V lost 0 bases, J lost 3 bases, and 9 bases lay in between. The DNA of the CDR3 is TGCGCCAGCAGCCAAGATCGGGAGAACTACGAGCAGTACTTC. Encoded protein: CASSQDRENYEQYF.

The CDR3 DNA reads TGTGCCAGCAGCGGAGGAGGGGTGAACACTGAAGCTTTCTTT. Protein sequence: CASSGGGVNTEAFF. V gene TRBV9 combines with J gene TRBJ1-1, with D maybe TRBD1 (5 bases). With 3 bases removed from V and 0 bases from J, the gap between germline ends came to 9 bases. This CDR3 is built from 14 residues. The germline V gene encodes CDR1 SGDLS and CDR2 YYNGEE.

The rearrangement joins TRBV3-1 to TRBJ2-7, with D possibly matching TRBD2 (5 bases). V was shortened by 5 bases and J by 0 bases, with 14 bases between the two germline ends. CDR1 LGHDT and CDR2 YNNKEL come from the germline V gene (reference sequence). CDR3 length: 15 residues. Written as DNA, the CDR3 is TGTGCCAGCAGCGGAAGGCGAGGGAGCTCCTACGAGCAGTACTTC. Translation: CASSGRRGSSYEQYF.

The DNA of the CDR3 is TGTGCCAGCAGCGGGAATCGTCCTGGGGCCAACGTCCTGACTTTC. It yields the protein CASSGNRPGANVLTF. The chain recombines TRBV7-9 with TRBJ2-6; D remains ambiguous. The CDR3 length is 15 residues. Deletions cut 5 bases from V and 2 bases from J, with 10 bases between. From germline, CDR1 is SEHNR and CDR2 FQNEAQ (reference sequence).

The chain couples TRBV7-2 to TRBJ1-2; no clear D. Germline assignment: CDR1 SGHTA and CDR2 FQGNSA. CDR3 size: 14 residues. The V end was cut by 5 bases, the J end by 2 bases, with 12 bases between. CDR3 residues: CASSNPTGNYGYTF. The CDR3 region has the DNA TGTGCCAGCAGCAACCCGACGGGGAACTATGGCTACACCTTC.